This passage covers 26 T cell receptor beta chains from one sample sequenced in a study of shared clonotypes between healthy human individuals. Measured with immunoSEQ multiplex PCR; TCRdb has only the in-frame clones, and not every one. Seen here are over 2 million clones, 92% observed once, and the top ten hold 0.3% to 0.4%. The sample was naive CD4+ T cells from PBMCs. The sample's subset: CD45RA+ positively selected. The receptors originated from a man aged 18 to 30 in good health. Some clones in this sample may be carry-over from other donors' samples.

The J gene is TRBJ1-5, the V gene TRBV18; D may be TRBD1 (5 bases). Germline lookup yields CDR1 KGHSH and CDR2 LQKENI. This CDR3 contains 16 residues. Trimming removed 5 bases at V and 1 base at J, with 15 bases between. The CDR3 spells CASSISGPLSNQPQHF. CDR3 bases: TGTGCCAGCTCAATATCGGGACCATTAAGCAATCAGCCCCAGCATTTT.

The chain couples TRBV5-4 to TRBJ1-5; no clear D. V dropped 3 bases and J dropped 7 bases, with 11 bases sitting between them. Germline values: CDR1 SGHNT, CDR2 YYREEE (reference sequence). There are 13 residues in the CDR3. CDR3 sequence: CASSSSFDQPQHF. In DNA, the CDR3 is TGTGCCAGCAGCTCAAGTTTCGACCAGCCCCAGCATTTT.

As regards this clone: Distinct nucleotide sequences in the sample also encode this CDR3. The V call is TRBV7-2, the J call TRBJ2-7; 8 bases line up with TRBD1. Germline CDR1 and CDR2: SGHTA and FQGNSA. The V and J ends lost 3 bases and 2 bases, in that order; junction bases with no gene match: 3. The CDR3 is 14 amino acids. CDR3 protein: CASSFSGGPYEQYF. CDR3 DNA sequence: TGTGCCAGCAGCTTTTCAGGGGGCCCCTACGAGCAGTACTTC.

The chain has TRBV25-1 and TRBJ1-1; a weak D match, TRBD1 (5 bases). Trimming removed 3 bases at V and 4 bases at J, with 15 bases between. Germline V gene sequence: CDR1 MGHDK, CDR2 SYGVNS. The CDR3 consists of 15 residues. Here the CDR3 reads CASSDRGGHSTEAFF. Written as DNA, the CDR3 is TGTGCCAGCAGTGACCGGGGCGGTCATTCCACTGAAGCTTTCTTT.

This chain links TRBV7-9 with TRBJ1-5, with D unclear. V lost 0 bases and J 9 bases, leaving 15 bases between the germline ends. The CDR3 covers 15 residues. Per the germline V gene, CDR1 is SEHNR and CDR2 is FQNEAQ (reference sequence). CDR3 in DNA: TGTGCCAGCAGCTTAGCGACGGAAAGGGCTCGGCCCCAGCATTTT. Translated, it gives CASSLATERARPQHF.

This chain connects TRBV14 to TRBJ2-3, with 13 bases lining up with TRBD2. Germline V lookup: CDR1 SGHDN, CDR2 FVKESK. The CDR3 runs to 20 residues. V gave up 4 bases and J gave up 4 bases; unmatched junction bases: 17. This chain's CDR3 is CASSRKPTSGRPWVPDTQYF. The CDR3 coding sequence is TGTGCCAGCAGCCGAAAACCGACTAGCGGGAGGCCATGGGTCCCAGATACGCAGTATTTT.

J is TRBJ2-5 and V is TRBV7-9; 9 nucleotides match TRBD2. This CDR3 comprises 14 residues. CDR1 and CDR2 from the germline V gene are SEHNR and FQNEAQ (reference sequence). V was pared by 4 bases and J by 5 bases, with 5 bases of the junction left unmatched. The CDR3 is CASSSSGAGETQYF. DNA of the CDR3: TGTGCCAGCAGCTCTAGCGGGGCAGGGGAGACCCAGTACTTC.

The chain recombines TRBV28 with TRBJ2-2; 11 nucleotides agree with TRBD2. Germline CDR1 and CDR2: MDHEN and SYDVKM. The CDR3 is 22 amino acids. The V gene end was trimmed by 3 bases and the J gene end by 0 bases; junction bases not matched to a gene: 18. Here the CDR3 reads CASSFYLPIGTSGRANTGELFF. CDR3 nucleotide sequence: TGTGCCAGCAGTTTTTATCTACCGATCGGGACTAGCGGAAGAGCGAACACCGGGGAGCTGTTTTTT.

The chain recombines TRBV29-1 with TRBJ2-1; a weak D match, TRBD1 (7 bases). Germline-derived CDR1 and CDR2 are SQVTM and ANQGSEA. Trimming cost V 8 bases and J 8 bases, with 22 bases left between them. The CDR3 contains 14 residues. CDR3 nucleotide sequence: TGCAGCACAAAGACAGGGAGGTACAGCGATGAGCAGTTCTTC. The encoded protein is CSTKTGRYSDEQFF.

The V and J genes are TRBV27 and TRBJ2-7; 12 nucleotides agree with TRBD1. The J segment lost 6 bases and the V segment lost 3 bases, leaving 6 bases of the junction unmatched. This CDR3 region has 15 residues. Germline values: CDR1 MNHEY, CDR2 SMNVEV (reference sequence). This CDR3 is CASSFPGQGASEQYF. DNA of the CDR3: TGTGCCAGCAGTTTCCCGGGACAGGGGGCGAGCGAGCAGTACTTC.

The chain joins TRBV19 to TRBJ1-3; possibly TRBD1 for D (6 bases). The V gene lost 5 bases and the J gene lost 3 bases, with 17 bases spanning the gap. This CDR3 spans 16 amino acids. Germline values: CDR1 LNHDA, CDR2 SQIVND (reference sequence). In nucleotides, the CDR3 is TGTGCCAGTAGTGTACAGGGAGGCTCTCTTGGAAACACCATATATTTT. Translated, it gives CASSVQGGSLGNTIYF.

The chain is built from TRBV6-1 and TRBJ2-1; no definite D call. Germline V gives CDR1 MNHNS, CDR2 SASEGT. The V end was cut by 3 bases, the J end by 5 bases, with 11 bases between. The CDR3 covers 14 residues. This CDR3 reads CASSEQVEHNEQFF. The DNA of the CDR3 is TGTGCCAGCAGTGAGCAGGTAGAACACAATGAGCAGTTCTTC.

Here the CDR3 DNA reads TGTGCCAGCAGTTACTCGAGACTAGGACTAGCGGGAACGCAGTACTTC. This translates into CASSYSRLGLAGTQYF. This chain connects TRBV6-5 to TRBJ2-7; TRBD2 aligns across 12 bases. This CDR3 has 16 amino acids. Germline values: CDR1 MNHEY, CDR2 SVGAGI. V was pared by 0 bases and J by 9 bases, with 9 bases of the junction left unmatched.

The rearrangement joins TRBV28 to TRBJ2-1; TRBD2 matches 9 bases. The CDR3 is made up of 15 amino acids. Germline trimming cut 6 bases from V and 4 bases from J; bases unmatched to any gene: 7. Germline-derived CDR1 and CDR2 are MDHEN and SYDVKM. CDR3 protein: CASRPTSGDYNEQFF. The DNA of the CDR3 is TGTGCCAGCAGACCGACTAGCGGAGATTACAATGAGCAGTTCTTC. Based on the CDR3 plus reference TRBV28 and TRBJ2-1, the full variable domain is DVKVTQSSRYLVKRTGEKVFLECVQDMDHENMFWYRQDPGLGLRLIYFSYDVKMKEKGDIPEGYSVSREKKERFSLILESASTNQTSMYLCASRPTSGDYNEQFFGPGTRLTVL.

The chain is built from TRBV2 and TRBJ1-5; TRBD1 matches 7 bases. The CDR3 is 15 residues long. The trim removed 2 bases at V and 3 bases at J, leaving 4 bases unmatched. The germline V gene encodes CDR1 SNHLY and CDR2 FYNNEI. CDR3 protein: CASSELTGPNQPQHF. DNA for the CDR3: TGTGCCAGCAGTGAATTGACAGGGCCCAATCAGCCCCAGCATTTT.

Notes on this clone: Other DNA sequences in the same sample also yield this CDR3. This rearrangement joins TRBV7-3 to TRBJ2-1; perhaps TRBD2 as D (5 bases). This CDR3 has 15 residues. Germline CDR1 reads SGHTA; CDR2 reads FQGTGA. Trimming cost V 4 bases and J 0 bases, with 10 bases left between them. In DNA, the CDR3 is TGTGCCAGCAGCTCGGACTCGAGCTCCTACAATGAGCAGTTCTTC. Its protein product is CASSSDSSSYNEQFF.

The chain has TRBV5-6 and TRBJ1-1; weak D call: TRBD1 (5 bases). The V and J ends lost 7 bases and 3 bases respectively, with 7 bases between them. Looked up from germline, CDR1 is SGHDT and CDR2 is YYEEEE. The CDR3 covers 11 residues. CDR3 sequence: CASGGDTEAFF. Written as DNA, the CDR3 is TGTGCCAGCGGGGGGGACACTGAAGCTTTCTTT. The full variable domain, completed using reference TRBV5-6 and TRBJ1-1, is DAGVTQSPTHLIKTRGQQVTLRCSPKSGHDTVSWYQQALGQGPQFIFQYYEEEERQRGNFPDRFSGHQFPNYSSELNVNALLLGDSALYLCASGGDTEAFFGQGTRLTVV.

The J gene is TRBJ2-7, the V gene TRBV6-5; the match to TRBD2 covers 10 bases. Germline trimming cut 6 bases from V and 5 bases from J; bases unmatched to any gene: 10. This CDR3 is 15 amino acids long. Per germline, CDR1 MNHEY and CDR2 SVGAGI. CDR3 sequence: CASSLTSGTIDEQYF. The CDR3 nucleotides read TGTGCCAGCAGCCTCACTAGCGGGACGATCGACGAGCAGTACTTC.

This chain uses TRBV18 with TRBJ2-7; 10 nucleotides agree with TRBD1. Germline-derived CDR1 and CDR2 are KGHSH and LQKENI. The length of the CDR3 is 19 residues. The junction had 15 bases not matched to a gene; V was cut back by 4 bases and J by 0 bases. The CDR3 DNA is TGTGCCAGCTCACGAACCTCCGGGACAGGGGTACTAAGCTCCTACGAGCAGTACTTC. It yields the protein CASSRTSGTGVLSSYEQYF.

A remark on this clone: This sample also contains other DNA sequences that code for the same CDR3. This rearrangement joins TRBV25-1 to TRBJ2-7; 7 positions match TRBD1. With 4 bases clipped from V and 0 bases from J, the junction kept 0 bases outside the gene matches. In germline, CDR1 is MGHDK, CDR2 SYGVNS. The CDR3 runs to 13 residues. The DNA of the CDR3 is TGTGCCAGCAGTGGACAGGGCTCCTACGAGCAGTACTTC. It translates to CASSGQGSYEQYF.

V and J are TRBV10-2 and TRBJ2-7; a possible D gene is TRBD2 (5 bases). The germline V gene has CDR1 WSHSY and CDR2 SAAADI. The V and J ends lost 8 bases and 1 base respectively, with 12 bases between them. The CDR3 totals 13 residues. CDR3 bases: TGCGCCAGCCGGGATATATATTCCTACGAGCAGTACTTC. Translation: CASRDIYSYEQYF.

CDR3 protein: CASSPGLAGSNEQFF. CDR3 nucleotide sequence: TGTGCCAGCAGCCCAGGACTAGCGGGGAGCAATGAGCAGTTCTTC. V usage is TRBV4-2 and J usage is TRBJ2-1; 12 bases align to TRBD2. Trimming removed 4 bases from V and 6 bases from J; junction bases left unmatched: 4. The germline V gene encodes CDR1 LGHNA and CDR2 YNFKEQ. This CDR3 has 15 amino acids.

The rearrangement uses TRBV5-1 and TRBJ1-2, with 7 bases aligning to TRBD1. Germline CDR1 and CDR2: SGHRS and YFSETQ. The CDR3 totals 15 residues. Trimming cost V 0 bases and J 2 bases; bases outside gene matches: 4. The CDR3 is CASSLEGGRNYGYTF. The CDR3 DNA is TGCGCCAGCAGCTTGGAAGGGGGCAGAAACTATGGCTACACCTTC.

The V and J genes are TRBV2 and TRBJ1-2; D not resolved. The V gene's germline CDR1 is SNHLY and CDR2 FYNNEI. The V end was cut by 3 bases, the J end by 7 bases, with 15 bases between. The CDR3 is 14 residues long. CDR3 DNA: TGTGCCAGCAGTGAGGGGTACAGATTCGGTGGCTACACCTTC. This gives the protein CASSEGYRFGGYTF.

The sample holds one count of this clone. J is TRBJ1-2 and V is TRBV5-4, with 7 nucleotides matching TRBD1. Germline V gives CDR1 SGHNT, CDR2 YYREEE (reference sequence). The CDR3 is 14 residues long. V lost 4 bases, J lost 2 bases, and 5 bases stayed unmatched. As DNA, the CDR3 is TGTGCCAGCAGCGAGCCGACAGGGAACTATGGCTACACCTTC. Protein product: CASSEPTGNYGYTF.

As to this clone: Additional DNA sequences in this sample encode the identical CDR3. The rearrangement joins TRBV19 to TRBJ2-1, with a tentative D call TRBD2 (6 bases). The V end was cut by 3 bases, the J end by 1 base, with 13 bases between. Germline V gene lookup returns CDR1 LNHDA and CDR2 SQIVND (reference sequence). The CDR3 consists of 16 residues. CDR3 loop: CASSIRGLGSYNEQFF. DNA for the CDR3: TGTGCCAGTAGTATCCGGGGACTCGGATCCTACAATGAGCAGTTCTTC.